This T cell receptor beta chain comes out of a study of blood T cells in healthy people across ages. Using a J-beta primer mix together with a sample-barcoded 5' primer, a second PCR was run for roughly 6 to 11 cycles. TCRdb independently ran MiXCR on the 5' RACE reads; one entry per CDR3 protein. The sample contains around 1.5 million distinct CDR3 sequences, approximately 63% of which appear only once. Comments on this clonotype: What it binds is unknown.

Study-wide points: Unsorted PBMCs prevented conclusive naive versus antigen-experienced comparison.

The germline V gene has CDR1 DFQATT and CDR2 SNEGSKA (reference sequence). Trimming took 4 bases from V and 9 from J, leaving 13 bases between them. The CDR3 is 13 amino acids. This chain connects TRBV20-1 to TRBJ1-6, with a possible D match to TRBD1 (6 bases). This TCR derives from a man aged 18 to 29 in good health. Material for sequencing was blood. The CDR3 DNA reads TGCAGTGCTACAGGGGTAGGGGGTTCACCCCTCCACTTT. This gives the protein CSATGVGGSPLHF.